This T cell receptor beta chain was profiled in a study of early stage breast cancer tumors. Study-level background: ER+/PR+/HER2- status applied to about 80% of the 16 invasive breast tumors.

Broader study findings: Blood repertoires resembled normal breast more than tumor. Most shared enriched TCRB sequences were commonly generated ones.

Germline CDR1 is SGHVS and CDR2 is FNYEAQ. Unmatched junction bases numbered 7, after V lost 2 bases and J lost 14 bases. The CDR3 is 14 residues long. Comments on this clone: The antigen is unknown.

The protocol was immunoSEQ multiplex PCR, while the TCRdb copy is restricted to in-frame clones and leaves out a portion. Seen here are 25,000 to 30,000 clones, approximately 84% observed once, and the top ten hold about a tenth. Sequencing used blood. The chain recombines TRBV7-6 with TRBJ1-6; 9 bases fit TRBD1. This TCR was recovered from a person aged 50-59 years with breast cancer. The CDR3, as DNA: TGTGCCAGCAGCTTAAGGCCGGGACAGGGTGCCCTCCACTTT. Amino acids: CASSLRPGQGALHF.